This T cell receptor beta chain was profiled in a study of shared clonotypes between healthy human individuals. Notes on the study in general: Naive CD4 clonotype sharing across a few donors was around 5%.

Turning to this clone: Antigen specificity is unknown.

Sequencing used immunoSEQ multiplex PCR; TCRdb keeps in-frame clones, though not all of them. The sample carries around 2.5 million clones, 80% to 95% recorded once. The CDR3 runs to 15 residues. Germline assignment: CDR1 MGHRA and CDR2 YSYEKL. Trimming stripped 0 bases from V and 4 bases from J, with 10 bases between. The TCR was taken from a man aged 18 to 29 in good health. Some clones in this sample may be carry-over from other donors' samples. Source material: naive CD4+ T cells from PBMCs. This sample's subset: CD45RA+ positively selected. V usage is TRBV4-1 and J usage is TRBJ1-3, with D unclear. The CDR3 is CASSQDLMPGNTIYF. The CDR3 DNA reads as TGCGCCAGCAGCCAAGACCTAATGCCCGGAAACACCATATATTTT.